These 18 T cell receptor beta chains were all obtained from the same sample, sequenced in a study of immune heterogeneity within non-small cell lung tumors. For each sample, template was around 650 ng of bulk tumor genomic DNA. Multiple widely separated biopsies were taken from each primary tumor at surgery. Enrolled patients presented with newly diagnosed, previously untreated non-small cell lung cancer and underwent curative surgery. Multiplex PCR was performed with 32 V and 13 J primers, and it amplified TCR beta CDR3. Each CDR3 protein gets one entry after TCRdb re-called the multiplex PCR reads with MiXCR. The sample holds about 9,700 distinct CDR3 sequences, around 17% seen once. The sample consisted of lung tumor tissue. Receptor source: a man in his forties with non-small cell lung cancer.

The chain joins TRBV24-1 to TRBJ2-1; perhaps D is TRBD1 or TRBD2 (7 bases each). CDR1 and CDR2 (germline): KGHDR, SFDVKD. The CDR3 length is 13 residues. Trimming cost V 9 bases and J 8 bases, with 16 bases left between them. The CDR3 loop reads CATGWAGGDEQFF. DNA of the CDR3: TGTGCCACCGGTTGGGCAGGGGGGGATGAGCAGTTCTTC.

This clonotype showed up many times. The chain employs TRBV2 and TRBJ2-5; D call uncertain. Germline loops: CDR1 SNHLY, CDR2 FYNNEI. The CDR3 consists of 15 residues. Trimming left V 5 bases short and J 2 bases short, with 15 bases between. CDR3 loop: CASSIGRQEQETQYF. CDR3 coding DNA: TGTGCCAGCAGTATAGGGCGGCAGGAACAAGAGACCCAGTACTTC.

This clonotype was seen repeatedly, ten times or more. V and J are TRBV29-1 and TRBJ2-3; the D is unclear. The CDR3 runs 14 residues. Germline V gene lookup returns CDR1 SQVTM and CDR2 ANQGSEA. The V and J ends lost 2 bases and 1 base respectively, with 10 bases between them. CDR3 bases: TGCAGCGTTGAAATAGGTTCGGGCACAGATACGCAGTATTTT. This translates into CSVEIGSGTDTQYF.

The table lists this clonotype with many counts. This rearrangement joins TRBV5-8 to TRBJ2-1, with 15 bases aligning to TRBD2. This CDR3 is built from 14 residues. The trim removed 2 bases at V and 14 bases at J, leaving 5 bases unmatched. CDR1 and CDR2 from the germline V gene are SGHTS and YDEGEE. Here the CDR3 reads CASSFRTSGRAEFF. In nucleotides, the CDR3 is TGTGCCAGCAGCTTCCGGACTAGCGGGAGGGCCGAGTTCTTC.

The chain employs TRBV4-3 and TRBJ2-3, with a tentative D call TRBD2 (6 bases). Germline loops: CDR1 LGHNA, CDR2 YSLEER. The CDR3 runs to 17 residues. With 0 bases removed from V and 0 bases from J, the gap between germline ends came to 13 bases. In nucleotides, the CDR3 is TGCGCCAGCAGCCAAGATATGCGGGACCAGAGCACAGATACGCAGTATTTT. As protein: CASSQDMRDQSTDTQYF.

By frequency in the sample, this clonotype is medium-sized. The CDR3: CASSSQGLNTEAFF. CDR3 DNA: TGTGCCAGCAGCTCACAGGGTCTAAACACTGAAGCTTTCTTT. J is TRBJ1-1 and V is TRBV11-2; tentative D call: TRBD1 (6 bases). With 4 bases removed from V and 2 bases from J, the gap between germline ends came to 11 bases. Germline V gene lookup returns CDR1 SGHAT and CDR2 FQNNGV. The CDR3 length is 14 residues.

At least ten counts were recorded for this clonotype. V is TRBV12-3 or TRBV12-4 and J is TRBJ2-3; 8 nucleotides align to TRBD2. The V segment lost 5 bases and the J segment 6 bases; nucleotides outside the gene matches: 7. The CDR3 runs to 14 residues. CDR3 sequence reads: CASSPSSGWDTQYF. CDR3 sequence (DNA): TGTGCCAGCAGTCCCTCTAGCGGGTGGGATACGCAGTATTTT.

This clonotype ranks as medium-sized (0.01 to 0.1%). This chain links TRBV28 with TRBJ2-2; D gene uncertain. V dropped 7 bases and J dropped 3 bases, with 12 bases sitting between them. CDR1 is MDHEN, CDR2 SYDVKM, per germline. The CDR3 totals 14 residues. CDR3 bases: TGTGCCAGCAATCCGGCTTTAGACACCGGGGAGCTGTTTTTT. Its protein is CASNPALDTGELFF. Using reference TRBV28 and TRBJ2-2 for the parts outside the CDR3, the full variable domain is DVKVTQSSRYLVKRTGEKVFLECVQDMDHENMFWYRQDPGLGLRLIYFSYDVKMKEKGDIPEGYSVSREKKERFSLILESASTNQTSMYLCASNPALDTGELFFGEGSRLTVL.

Only a few counts were recorded for this clonotype. With a much larger clone just one base away, this may be a read error. The chain has TRBV9 and TRBJ2-1, with 12 bases aligning to TRBD2. The CDR3 consists of 13 residues. CDR1 is SGDLS and CDR2 is YYNGEE in the germline V gene. After removal of 9 bases from V and 5 bases from J, the junction contained 3 bases not matched to a gene. DNA of the CDR3: TGTGCCATCGGACTAGCGGGAAACAATGAGCAGTTCTTC. Translated: CAIGLAGNNEQFF.

This clonotype was seen only a few times. The CDR3 ends on some other residue instead of the conserved phenylalanine or tryptophan, so this is likely a read error. No DNA is shown, since the ends of the CDR3 on it are uncertain; the CDR3 is the one TCRdb lists. The V gene is TRBV6-5, the J gene TRBJ2-3; TRBD2, the D gene given by the table, was not confirmed from the DNA. Ends included, the CDR3 has 15 residues. Looked up from germline, CDR1 is MNHEY and CDR2 is SVGAGI. CDR3 protein: CASSFSGDWEQYFGP.

This clonotype has at least ten counts. V is TRBV4-1 and J is TRBJ2-6; D is unresolved. V was clipped by 0 bases and J by 0 bases, with 12 bases between them. From germline, CDR1 is MGHRA and CDR2 YSYEKL. This CDR3 region has 18 residues. CDR3 coding DNA: TGCGCCAGCAGCCAAGATCCCCCCCAGAGCTCTGGGGCCAACGTCCTGACTTTC. Amino acid sequence: CASSQDPPQSSGANVLTF.

By its share, this clonotype is medium-sized. CDR3 coding DNA: TGTGCCACCCTAGGCCCAATCCCGACAGGCCCAAGTGGCTACACCTTC. This translates into CATLGPIPTGPSGYTF. V gene TRBV28 combines with J gene TRBJ1-2; TRBD1 might be the D (6 bases). The CDR3 extends over 16 amino acids. The V end lost 10 bases, the J end lost 7 bases, and 28 bases lay between the germline ends. Germline CDR1 reads MDHEN; CDR2 reads SYDVKM.

This clonotype appeared many times. V usage is TRBV11-2 and J usage is TRBJ1-3; 10 bases line up with TRBD1. Per the germline V gene, CDR1 is SGHAT and CDR2 is FQNNGV. The CDR3 has 19 amino acids. J was trimmed by 2 bases and V by 4 bases; bases with no gene match: 14. In DNA form, the CDR3 reads TGTGCCAGCAGCTACCGTTGGGGGACAGGGGTGGGACCTGGAAACACCATATATTTT. This gives the protein CASSYRWGTGVGPGNTIYF.

This clonotype turned up a few times. V usage is TRBV10-2 and J usage is TRBJ2-7; D may match TRBD1 or TRBD2 (6 bases each). Trimming took off 5 bases at V and 4 bases at J, with 12 bases between the two ends. Germline assignment: CDR1 WSHSY and CDR2 SAAADI. This CDR3 region has 13 residues. The CDR3 loop is CASSWGAEYEQYF. CDR3 in DNA: TGCGCCAGCAGTTGGGGGGCAGAGTACGAGCAGTACTTC.

In its sample, this clonotype was seen many times. The gene calls are TRBV5-1 and TRBJ2-3, with a possible D match to TRBD2 (6 bases). V lost 0 bases and J lost 5, with 13 bases in between. Germline CDR1 and CDR2: SGHRS and YFSETQ. There are 15 residues in the CDR3. The CDR3 bases are TGCGCCAGCAGCTTGGTACTAGCTGAGTTAGATACGCAGTATTTT. Its protein is CASSLVLAELDTQYF.

By share, this clonotype counts as medium-sized. The chain couples TRBV20-1 to TRBJ1-2; D not resolved. The CDR3 consists of 13 residues. V lost 5 bases, J lost 4 bases, and 14 bases lay in between. Germline V gene lookup returns CDR1 DFQATT and CDR2 SNEGSKA (reference sequence). The CDR3, as DNA: TGCAGTGCTCCTACCGACGGCTCCTATGGCTACACCTTC. Its translation: CSAPTDGSYGYTF.

Ten or more counts support this clonotype. The V call is TRBV6-1, the J call TRBJ2-5; 12 positions agree with TRBD1. CDR1 and CDR2 from the germline V gene are MNHNS and SASEGT. The CDR3 extends over 15 amino acids. J lost 4 bases, V lost 9 bases, and 9 bases had no gene match. The chain's CDR3 is CASRPGTGGSETQYF. The CDR3 DNA sequence: TGTGCCAGTAGACCCGGGACAGGGGGCTCAGAGACCCAGTACTTC.

A few counts support this clonotype. The missing conserved phenylalanine or tryptophan at the end of this CDR3 makes a read error likely. Because the CDR3's place on the DNA is in doubt, the DNA is left out and the CDR3 is given as listed by TCRdb. V and J are TRBV20-1 and TRBJ2-3; the table's D call TRBD2 went unverified against the DNA. Both ends counted, the CDR3 spans 18 residues. Germline loops: CDR1 DFQATT, CDR2 SNEGSKA (reference sequence). CDR3 protein: CSARDRLTSGGHEQYFGP.